This TCR beta chain was sequenced during a study of blood T cell repertoires in COVID-19. Study as a whole: Nucleic acid was either cDNA or gDNA, and it came from T cells, B-cell-depleted T cells, or PBMCs.

Participants reported their clinical history, and cohort assignment relied on those reports. Cohort 3 recovered donors had two negative PCRs, clearance, or symptom resolution. The CDR3 is 17 residues long. The V end lost 1 base, the J end lost 1 base, and 16 bases lay between the germline ends. Germline assignment: CDR1 SGHVS and CDR2 FNYEAQ. In the original workflow: Amplification with reference gene primers provided the estimates of nucleated cell counts. Here immunoSEQ multiplex PCR was the method, and the copy in TCRdb shows in-frame clones only, minus some. V and J calls and clone size are copied from that table; D and trimming were computed from the DNA. The sample comprises approximately 230,000 clones, approximately 82% of which are singletons, and approximately 15% rests with the top ten.

The sample comprised PBMCs or T cells enriched from blood (not recorded which). This TCR came from a man between 40 and 49 years old who had recovered from COVID-19. The rearrangement uses TRBV7-6 and TRBJ1-1, with D possibly matching TRBD1 (5 bases). CDR3 sequence (DNA): TGTGCCAGCAGCTTAGTTGAACCGAGGACAAAGAACACTGAAGCTTTCTTT. As protein: CASSLVEPRTKNTEAFF.